A single sample gave rise to the 24 T cell receptor beta chains below, sequenced in a study of CD8+CD57+ T cells in acquired aplastic anemia. Genomic DNA, the template, was used for profiling of the TCR beta VDJ and CDR3. TCRdb used MiXCR to reprocess the reads, holding one entry per CDR3 protein. The sample has some 170,000 distinct CDR3 sequences, roughly 43% seen once. Selection for sequencing was limited to patients who had shown CD8+CD57+ cell expansion by flow cytometry. The sample consisted of sorted CD4+, CD8+, or CD8+CD57+ T cells (not recorded which) from PBMCs. These TCRs come from a human donor with aplastic anemia.

The sample holds a few counts of this clonotype. The V and J genes are TRBV24-1 and TRBJ1-4; no clear D. Trimming cost V 0 bases and J 7 bases, with 5 bases left between them. Per germline, CDR1 KGHDR and CDR2 SFDVKD. The CDR3 sequence is 13 residues long. The CDR3 DNA sequence: TGTGCCACCAGTGATTTGCTGGGTGAAAAACTGTTTTTT. It is translated as CATSDLLGEKLFF.

V and J are TRBV5-6 and TRBJ2-7; possibly TRBD1 or TRBD2 for D (5 bases each). V dropped 7 bases and J dropped 4 bases, with 9 bases sitting between them. The CDR3 consists of 11 residues. Germline-derived CDR1 and CDR2 are SGHDT and YYEEEE. The CDR3 nucleotides are TGTGCCAGCCAGAGGGGTTACGAGCAGTACTTC. Translating gives CASQRGYEQYF.

This clonotype was recorded many times. This chain connects TRBV10-2 to TRBJ1-1; D not certain. CDR1 is WSHSY and CDR2 is SAAADI in the germline V gene. The length of the CDR3 is 12 residues. V lost 6 bases, J lost 3 bases, and 8 bases lay in between. The CDR3 sequence is CASRAGDTEAFF. The CDR3 DNA reads as TGCGCCAGCAGGGCCGGTGACACTGAAGCTTTCTTT.

This chain links TRBV3-1 with TRBJ2-7; D might be TRBD2 (6 bases). The V gene's germline CDR1 is LGHDT and CDR2 YNNKEL (reference sequence). CDR3 size: 13 residues. With 1 base removed from V and 6 bases from J, the gap between germline ends came to 10 bases. CDR3 DNA: TGTGCCAGCAGCCAAGTCTTGCGGGGCGAGCAGTACTTC. Protein sequence: CASSQVLRGEQYF.

This chain connects TRBV2 to TRBJ1-5; 7 bases are shared with TRBD1. Germline V lookup: CDR1 SNHLY, CDR2 FYNNEI. This CDR3 has 14 amino acids. V gave up 4 bases and J gave up 7 bases; unmatched junction bases: 7. The CDR3: CASSGTGERQPQHF. CDR3 DNA: TGTGCCAGCAGTGGAACAGGGGAGCGGCAGCCCCAGCATTTT.

This clonotype appeared many times. The J gene is TRBJ2-3, the V gene TRBV19; D is possibly TRBD1 (6 bases). CDR1 LNHDA and CDR2 SQIVND come from the germline V gene (reference sequence). This CDR3 is built from 14 residues. V shed 6 bases and J shed 2 bases, with 12 bases lying between them. The CDR3 sequence is CASRRDIDTDTQYF. The CDR3 DNA reads as TGTGCCAGTAGACGGGACATAGACACAGATACGCAGTATTTT.

This clonotype was observed a few times. V is TRBV25-1 and J is TRBJ1-2, with 10 bases that match TRBD1. The CDR3 is 15 amino acids. Germline trimming cut 5 bases from V and 4 bases from J; bases unmatched to any gene: 7. The germline V gene has CDR1 MGHDK and CDR2 SYGVNS. CDR3 residues: CASSSGQGVGYGYTF. CDR3 DNA sequence: TGTGCCAGCAGTTCTGGACAGGGGGTAGGCTATGGCTACACCTTC.

This clonotype was recorded only once. This chain connects TRBV11-1 to TRBJ2-1; D may be TRBD1 (5 bases). The germline gives CDR1 SGHAT, CDR2 FQDESV (reference sequence). Trimming shortened V by 4 bases and J by 4 bases, and 14 bases separated the two germline ends. CDR3 size: 15 residues. The CDR3 loop reads CASSWRQLGYNEQFF. In nucleotides, the CDR3 is TGTGCCAGCAGCTGGAGACAGTTGGGATACAATGAGCAGTTCTTC.

This clonotype was detected ten times or more. V and J are TRBV6-2 or TRBV6-3 and TRBJ1-2; D is uncertain. The ends were cut back, 1 base at V and 7 bases at J, with 4 bases in the middle. This CDR3 spans 11 amino acids. CDR1 and CDR2 from the germline V gene are MNHEY and SVGEGT. CDR3 sequence reads: CASSYLSGYTF. The CDR3 DNA is TGTGCCAGCAGTTACTTGAGTGGCTACACCTTC.

This clonotype was seen at least ten times. The chain is built from TRBV5-5 and TRBJ2-1; D unresolved. The CDR3 runs to 14 residues. From germline, CDR1 is SGHKS and CDR2 YYEKEE (reference sequence). Trimming shortened V by 1 base and J by 0 bases, and 5 bases separated the two germline ends. This CDR3 reads CASSLLSSYNEQFF. The DNA of the CDR3 is TGTGCCAGCAGCTTGTTAAGCTCCTACAATGAGCAGTTCTTC.

The rearrangement uses TRBV11-2 and TRBJ2-5; 8 nucleotides match TRBD1. The CDR3 is 15 amino acids. V dropped 1 base and J dropped 1; count of bases not matched to a gene: 2. The germline V gene has CDR1 SGHAT and CDR2 FQNNGV. Written as DNA, the CDR3 is TGTGCCAGCAGCTTAGGACAGGGGACCCAAGAGACCCAGTACTTC. Amino acid sequence: CASSLGQGTQETQYF. Combining the CDR3 with reference TRBV11-2 and TRBJ2-5 gives the whole variable domain EAGVAQSPRYKIIEKRQSVAFWCNPISGHATLYWYQQILGQGPKLLIQFQNNGVVDDSQLPKDRFSAERLKGVDSTLKIQPAKLEDSAVYLCASSLGQGTQETQYFGPGTRLLVL.

This clonotype was seen many times. The chain employs TRBV19 and TRBJ1-5; maybe TRBD1 (6 bases). Per the germline V gene, CDR1 is LNHDA and CDR2 is SQIVND (reference sequence). The CDR3 has 13 amino acids. Between the trimmed V and J ends, which lost 9 bases and 2 bases, there was a span of 11 bases. The CDR3, as DNA: TGTGCCAGCGAAAGGGGGGGCAATCAGCCCCAGCATTTT. This gives the protein CASERGGNQPQHF.

The J gene is TRBJ1-6, the V gene TRBV12-3 or TRBV12-4; the match to TRBD1 covers 10 bases. Trimming at V came to 5 bases and at J to 7 bases, leaving 5 bases not matched to a gene. This CDR3 contains 15 residues. CDR3 sequence (DNA): TGTGCCAGCAGTGAGGGACAGGGGATGAATTCACCCCTCCACTTT. Its translation: CASSEGQGMNSPLHF.

The chain carries TRBV2 and TRBJ2-7; TRBD1 matches 8 bases. The CDR3 totals 12 residues. The J segment lost 4 bases and the V segment lost 7 bases, leaving 3 bases of the junction unmatched. Germline V CDR1 and CDR2: SNHLY, FYNNEI. This chain's CDR3 is CASTRGLYEQYF. The CDR3 bases are TGTGCCAGCACCAGGGGGCTGTACGAGCAGTACTTC.

Comments on this clonotype: One junction end does not reproduce the germline sequence, and a read error may be involved. The rearrangement uses TRBV5-1 and TRBJ1-1; D is ambiguous. The CDR3 length is 12 residues. Germline V CDR1 and CDR2: SGHRS, YFSETQ. The CDR3 DNA sequence: TGCGCCAGCGTGCCTATTAACGCTGAAACTTTCTTT. Protein sequence: CASVPINAETFF.

Remarks on this clonotype: A much larger clonotype is one base distant, so this may be a read error. The rearrangement joins TRBV12-5 to TRBJ1-1; D remains unclear. Looked up from germline, CDR1 is LGHNT and CDR2 is FRNRAP. V was cut by 6 bases and J by 4 bases, with 12 bases left in between. The CDR3 has 13 amino acids. The CDR3 nucleotides are TGTGCTAGTGGAAGGACTGCGAGCACTGAAGCTTTCTTT. Encoded protein: CASGRTASTEAFF.

This clonotype was recorded once. The CDR3 carries no conserved terminal phenylalanine or tryptophan, so it likely arises from a read error. This sequence joins TRBV7-2 and TRBJ1-6; D is ambiguous. Trimming took off 3 bases at V and 9 bases at J, with 12 bases between the two ends. Germline V gene data show CDR1 as SGHTA and CDR2 as FQGNSA. The CDR3 is made up of 14 amino acids. The CDR3 protein is CASSLDLFRSPLHS. CDR3 bases: TGTGCCAGCAGCTTGGACCTCTTCCGTTCACCCCTCCACTCT.

This clonotype was counted at least ten times. The chain recombines TRBV20-1 with TRBJ1-1; TRBD1 might be the D (6 bases). CDR1 DFQATT and CDR2 SNEGSKA come from the germline V gene (reference sequence). The CDR3 length is 14 residues. The germline V and J ends were trimmed by 3 bases and 1 base, with 12 bases remaining between them. In nucleotides, the CDR3 is TGCAGTGCTAGGGATCTACAGGGGAACACTGAAGCTTTCTTT. This encodes CSARDLQGNTEAFF.

V gene TRBV29-1 combines with J gene TRBJ1-2; TRBD1 agrees at 7 bases. CDR1 and CDR2 from the germline V gene are SQVTM and ANQGSEA. V dropped 3 bases and J dropped 10; count of bases not matched to a gene: 8. CDR3 length equals 12 residues. The CDR3 region is CSVEGRGSLYTF. The CDR3 bases are TGCAGCGTTGAGGGCAGGGGGAGCCTCTACACCTTC. The full variable domain, with the rest looked up from reference TRBV29-1 and TRBJ1-2, is SAVISQKPSRDICQRGTSLTIQCQVDSQVTMMFWYRQQPGQSLTLIATANQGSEATYESGFVIDKFPISRPNLTFSTLTVSNMSPEDSSIYLCSVEGRGSLYTFGSGTRLTVV.

This clonotype appeared a few times. The rearrangement joins TRBV24-1 to TRBJ2-2; D remains unclear. CDR1 is KGHDR and CDR2 is SFDVKD in the germline V gene. CDR3 length: 14 residues. V shed 4 bases and J shed 3 bases, with 8 bases lying between them. In DNA, the CDR3 is TGTGCCACCAGTGACCGAACCGACACCGGGGAGCTGTTTTTT. Its protein is CATSDRTDTGELFF.

In its sample, this clonotype was seen a few times. The chain links TRBV4-3 to TRBJ1-4, with 8 bases that match TRBD1. J lost 8 bases, V lost 4 bases, and 15 bases had no gene match. Germline CDR1 LGHNA, CDR2 YSLEER. The CDR3 is 17 residues long. The CDR3 DNA is TGCGCCAGCAGCCCGTCAAAAGTAACAGGGGGTGGCGAAAAACTGTTTTTT. Amino acid sequence: CASSPSKVTGGGEKLFF.

Note on this clonotype: The CDR3 ends on some other residue instead of the conserved phenylalanine or tryptophan, so this is likely a read error. The rearrangement uses TRBV19 and TRBJ2-4; a weak D match, TRBD1 (6 bases). From germline, CDR1 is LNHDA and CDR2 SQIVND (reference sequence). The CDR3 spans 15 residues. Trimming removed 3 bases at V and 5 bases at J, with 14 bases between. In nucleotides, the CDR3 is TGTGCCAGTAGTATCTTAACAGGGATGGAAAACATTCAGTACTCC. As protein: CASSILTGMENIQYS.

This chain links TRBV7-3 with TRBJ2-5; 8 nucleotides agree with TRBD1. After removal of 7 bases from V and 5 bases from J, the junction contained 6 bases not matched to a gene. This CDR3 region has 13 residues. CDR1 and CDR2 (germline): SGHTA, FQGTGA. As DNA, the CDR3 is TGTGCCAGCACCCGGACAGGGTTGGAGACCCAGTACTTC. Its translation: CASTRTGLETQYF.

The V and J genes are TRBV7-8 and TRBJ1-5, with D unclear. The CDR3 runs to 13 residues. CDR1 is SGHVS, CDR2 FQNEAQ, per germline. Trimming took off 1 base at V and 14 bases at J, with 15 bases between the two ends. For the CDR3, the DNA is TGTGCCAGCAGCTTAGGAGTTCGGGAAGTAGAGCATTTT. It is translated as CASSLGVREVEHF.